This TCR beta chain appears in the sequencing data of a study of T cells in Graves' hyperthyroidism and ophthalmopathy. Amplification yielded TCR beta CDR3 regions, with RNA transcripts as the source. A first-round RT-PCR of the TCR CDR3 used the HTBI primer set. TCRdb re-called the multiplex PCR reads with MiXCR, one entry per CDR3 protein. Of just under 750,000 distinct CDR3 sequences in the sample, over 35% were seen once. With regard to this clonotype: This sequence may be a read error, since a much larger clone differs from it by one base.

Germline V gene sequence: CDR1 SEHNR, CDR2 FQNEAQ (reference sequence). The CDR3 sequence is 15 residues long. The rearrangement joins TRBV7-9 to TRBJ1-1; possible D gene TRBD1, 5 bases. Sequencing used blood. The sequence was collected from a middle-aged woman with Graves' hyperthyroidism. CDR3 nucleotide sequence: TGTGCCGGCAGCCCCCCGCAGGGAGCGGTCTCTGAAGCTTTCTTT. This gives the protein CAGSPPQGAVSEAFF.